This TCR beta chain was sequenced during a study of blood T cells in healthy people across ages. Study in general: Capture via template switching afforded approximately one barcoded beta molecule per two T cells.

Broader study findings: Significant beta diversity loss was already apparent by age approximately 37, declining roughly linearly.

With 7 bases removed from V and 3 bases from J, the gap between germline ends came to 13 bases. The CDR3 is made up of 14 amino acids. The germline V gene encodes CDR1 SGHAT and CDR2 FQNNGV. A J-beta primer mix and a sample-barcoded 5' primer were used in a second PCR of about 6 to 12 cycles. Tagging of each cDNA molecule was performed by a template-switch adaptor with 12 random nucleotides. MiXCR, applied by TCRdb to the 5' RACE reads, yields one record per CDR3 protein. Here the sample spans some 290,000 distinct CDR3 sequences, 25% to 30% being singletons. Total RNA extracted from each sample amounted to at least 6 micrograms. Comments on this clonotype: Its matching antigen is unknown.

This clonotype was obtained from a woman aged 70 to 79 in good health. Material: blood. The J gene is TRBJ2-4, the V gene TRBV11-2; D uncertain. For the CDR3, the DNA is TGTGCCAGCACCTCCCGGTTGGTCAAAAACATTCAGTACTTC. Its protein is CASTSRLVKNIQYF.